The rows below give T cell receptor beta chains drawn from one sample of a study of T cell responses to AZD1222 COVID-19 vaccine. TCRdb's copy holds only in-frame clones and misses some; the assay was immunoSEQ multiplex PCR. The data hold 90,000 to 150,000 clones, with about 85% observed a single time. Sequencing was performed on peripheral blood, taken 28 days after the second AZD1222 dose. The receptors here all came from an adult who received the AZD1222 COVID-19 vaccine. The CDR3 runs from the conserved cysteine through the conserved F or W. A D gene is named only where the DNA matches it firmly. Size values are once, few and many counts, or a class for expanded clones, and some rows have none.

cdr3_length: 15; v_call: TRBV6-5; d_call: TRBD1; clone_size: NA; j_call: TRBJ2-3; cdr3_aa: CASSPTGGSTDTQYF; cdr3_nt: TGTGCCAGCAGCCCGACAGGGGGCTCCACAGATACGCAGTATTTT
cdr3_length: 16; v_call: TRBV7-9; d_call: NA; clone_size: NA; j_call: TRBJ1-2; cdr3_aa: CASSLAGLTALLGYTF; cdr3_nt: TGTGCCAGCAGCTTAGCGGGCCTTACAGCTCTCCTTGGCTACACCTTC
cdr3_length: 16; v_call: TRBV19; d_call: TRBD1; clone_size: NA; j_call: TRBJ1-5; cdr3_aa: CASSIVGQGAGQPQHF; cdr3_nt: TGTGCCAGTAGTATAGTCGGACAGGGGGCGGGTCAGCCCCAGCATTTT
cdr3_length: 12; v_call: TRBV18; d_call: NA; clone_size: NA; j_call: TRBJ2-5; cdr3_aa: CASSPNQETQYF; cdr3_nt: TGTGCCAGCTCACCCAACCAAGAGACCCAGTACTTC
cdr3_length: 14; v_call: TRBV29-1; d_call: TRBD1; clone_size: NA; j_call: TRBJ2-5; cdr3_aa: CSVSRQGAEETQYF; cdr3_nt: TGCAGCGTTTCGCGGCAGGGGGCCGAAGAGACCCAGTACTTC
cdr3_length: 18; v_call: TRBV15; d_call: TRBD2; clone_size: NA; j_call: TRBJ2-3; cdr3_aa: CATSSGTSGGLDTDTQYF; cdr3_nt: TGTGCCACCAGCAGTGGGACTAGCGGGGGGCTAGACACAGATACGCAGTATTTT
cdr3_length: 16; v_call: TRBV4-1; d_call: TRBD1; clone_size: NA; j_call: TRBJ2-4; cdr3_aa: CASSQGPTGSLNIQYF; cdr3_nt: TGCGCCAGCAGCCAAGGGCCGACAGGGTCTTTAAACATTCAGTACTTC
cdr3_length: 12; v_call: TRBV28; d_call: NA; clone_size: NA; j_call: TRBJ2-1; cdr3_aa: CASSRPVHEQFF; cdr3_nt: TGTGCCAGCAGTAGACCCGTCCATGAGCAGTTCTTC
cdr3_length: 18; v_call: TRBV18; d_call: TRBD1; clone_size: NA; j_call: TRBJ1-2; cdr3_aa: CASSPPPMTGEGKYGYTF; cdr3_nt: TGTGCCAGCTCACCCCCCCCTATGACAGGGGAGGGGAAATATGGCTACACCTTC
cdr3_length: 12; v_call: TRBV2; d_call: NA; clone_size: NA; j_call: TRBJ2-7; cdr3_aa: CASRDSLNEQYF; cdr3_nt: TGTGCCAGCAGGGACAGCCTCAACGAGCAGTACTTC
cdr3_length: 15; v_call: TRBV5-4; d_call: NA; clone_size: NA; j_call: TRBJ1-2; cdr3_aa: CASSEQQTLTIGYTF; cdr3_nt: TGTGCCAGCAGCGAACAACAAACCCTAACTATCGGCTACACCTTC
cdr3_length: 13; v_call: TRBV10-1; d_call: NA; clone_size: once; j_call: TRBJ2-7; cdr3_aa: CASSERGTYEQYF; cdr3_nt: TGCGCCAGCAGTGAGCGCGGGACCTACGAGCAGTACTTC
cdr3_length: 12; v_call: TRBV30; d_call: NA; clone_size: NA; j_call: TRBJ1-1; cdr3_aa: CAWRKGNTEAFF; cdr3_nt: TGTGCCTGGAGGAAGGGAAACACTGAAGCTTTCTTT
cdr3_length: 13; v_call: TRBV7-9; d_call: NA; clone_size: NA; j_call: TRBJ1-2; cdr3_aa: CASSLTGEGGYTF; cdr3_nt: TGTGCCAGCAGCTTAACGGGGGAGGGTGGCTACACCTTC
cdr3_length: 14; v_call: TRBV5-4; d_call: NA; clone_size: NA; j_call: TRBJ1-5; cdr3_aa: CASSFQESNQPQHF; cdr3_nt: TGTGCCAGCAGCTTTCAGGAGAGCAATCAGCCCCAGCATTTT
cdr3_length: 13; v_call: TRBV7-9; d_call: NA; clone_size: NA; j_call: TRBJ1-3; cdr3_aa: CASGRGVRDTIYF; cdr3_nt: TGTGCCAGCGGTCGTGGGGTCCGAGACACCATATATTTT
cdr3_length: 15; v_call: TRBV19; d_call: NA; clone_size: NA; j_call: TRBJ1-5; cdr3_aa: CASSIGGMGNQPQHF; cdr3_nt: TGTGCCAGTAGTATAGGGGGGATGGGGAATCAGCCCCAGCATTTT
cdr3_length: 14; v_call: TRBV4-3; d_call: NA; clone_size: NA; j_call: TRBJ1-6; cdr3_aa: CASSQWTMASPLHF; cdr3_nt: TGCGCCAGCAGCCAGTGGACCATGGCCTCACCCCTCCACTTT
cdr3_length: 15; v_call: TRBV5-6; d_call: NA; clone_size: NA; j_call: TRBJ2-7; cdr3_aa: CASSFKEGHFLEQYF; cdr3_nt: TGTGCCAGCAGCTTTAAGGAGGGTCACTTTCTCGAGCAGTACTTC
cdr3_length: 14; v_call: TRBV5-8; d_call: TRBD2; clone_size: once; j_call: TRBJ2-5; cdr3_aa: CASSRGGRDETQYF; cdr3_nt: TGTGCCAGCTCCCGGGGGGGGCGGGACGAGACCCAGTACTTC
cdr3_length: 15; v_call: TRBV4-3; d_call: NA; clone_size: NA; j_call: TRBJ2-1; cdr3_aa: CASSPEPKSYNEQFF; cdr3_nt: TGCGCCAGCAGCCCGGAACCCAAATCCTACAATGAGCAGTTCTTC
cdr3_length: 15; v_call: TRBV7-9; d_call: NA; clone_size: few; j_call: TRBJ2-1; cdr3_aa: CASSLQQGGYNEQFF; cdr3_nt: TGTGCCAGCAGCTTACAACAGGGGGGGTACAATGAGCAGTTCTTC
cdr3_length: 14; v_call: TRBV7-2; d_call: NA; clone_size: NA; j_call: TRBJ2-7; cdr3_aa: CASSLGQDSYEQYF; cdr3_nt: TGTGCCAGCAGCTTAGGACAGGACTCCTACGAGCAGTACTTC
cdr3_length: 14; v_call: TRBV6-5; d_call: NA; clone_size: NA; j_call: TRBJ2-7; cdr3_aa: CASSYGTTHNEQYF; cdr3_nt: TGTGCCAGCAGTTACGGCACAACTCACAACGAGCAGTACTTC
cdr3_length: 13; v_call: TRBV24-1; d_call: TRBD1; clone_size: NA; j_call: TRBJ1-2; cdr3_aa: CATSDPWTGGYTF; cdr3_nt: TGTGCCACCAGTGATCCTTGGACAGGCGGCTACACCTTC
cdr3_length: 16; v_call: TRBV6-2/TRBV6-3; d_call: NA; clone_size: NA; j_call: TRBJ1-6; cdr3_aa: CASSYFRSSYNSPLHF; cdr3_nt: TGTGCCAGCAGTTACTTCAGGAGCTCCTATAATTCACCCCTCCACTTT
cdr3_length: 16; v_call: TRBV10-1; d_call: TRBD1; clone_size: few; j_call: TRBJ1-1; cdr3_aa: CASSAGTGAPNTEAFF; cdr3_nt: TGCGCCAGCAGTGCTGGGACAGGGGCTCCGAACACTGAAGCTTTCTTT
cdr3_length: 14; v_call: TRBV29-1; d_call: NA; clone_size: NA; j_call: TRBJ1-1; cdr3_aa: CSVEDGALGTEAFF; cdr3_nt: TGCAGCGTTGAAGATGGGGCCCTGGGGACTGAAGCTTTCTTT
cdr3_length: 15; v_call: TRBV30; d_call: NA; clone_size: NA; j_call: TRBJ1-6; cdr3_aa: CAWSEVYVSNSPLHF; cdr3_nt: TGTGCCTGGAGTGAAGTATACGTTAGTAATTCACCCCTCCACTTT
cdr3_length: 13; v_call: TRBV7-8; d_call: NA; clone_size: NA; j_call: TRBJ2-5; cdr3_aa: CATWDSSRVTQYF; cdr3_nt: TGTGCCACCTGGGACTCCTCTCGGGTGACCCAGTACTTC
cdr3_length: 13; v_call: TRBV19; d_call: NA; clone_size: NA; j_call: TRBJ2-5; cdr3_aa: CASSKVARETQYF; cdr3_nt: TGTGCCAGTAGTAAGGTCGCACGGGAGACCCAGTACTTC
cdr3_length: 11; v_call: TRBV30; d_call: NA; clone_size: NA; j_call: TRBJ1-1; cdr3_aa: CAWSEGLEAFF; cdr3_nt: TGTGCCTGGAGTGAGGGGCTAGAAGCTTTCTTT
cdr3_length: 14; v_call: TRBV9; d_call: TRBD1; clone_size: NA; j_call: TRBJ2-7; cdr3_aa: CASSAGQGPYEQYF; cdr3_nt: TGTGCCAGCAGCGCGGGACAGGGACCCTACGAGCAGTACTTC
cdr3_length: 14; v_call: TRBV28; d_call: NA; clone_size: NA; j_call: TRBJ1-2; cdr3_aa: CASSSPGERDGYTF; cdr3_nt: TGTGCCAGCAGTTCACCCGGTGAAAGGGATGGCTACACCTTC
cdr3_length: 13; v_call: TRBV13; d_call: TRBD1; clone_size: NA; j_call: TRBJ2-7; cdr3_aa: CASSEGAYDEQYF; cdr3_nt: TGTGCCAGCAGCGAGGGGGCTTACGACGAGCAGTACTTC
cdr3_length: 17; v_call: TRBV14; d_call: NA; clone_size: NA; j_call: TRBJ1-4; cdr3_aa: CASSQVPQGSGNEKLFF; cdr3_nt: TGTGCCAGCAGCCAAGTTCCTCAGGGGAGCGGTAATGAAAAACTGTTTTTT
cdr3_length: 16; v_call: TRBV4-1; d_call: NA; clone_size: NA; j_call: TRBJ2-1; cdr3_aa: CASSQGEEPHGYEQFF; cdr3_nt: TGCGCCAGCAGCCAAGGGGAGGAACCCCACGGGTATGAGCAGTTCTTC
cdr3_length: 12; v_call: TRBV12-3/TRBV12-4; d_call: NA; clone_size: NA; j_call: TRBJ2-1; cdr3_aa: CASGRRDNEQFF; cdr3_nt: TGTGCCAGCGGAAGGCGAGACAATGAGCAGTTCTTC
cdr3_length: 11; v_call: TRBV2; d_call: NA; clone_size: NA; j_call: TRBJ2-1; cdr3_aa: CASSEGNEQFF; cdr3_nt: TGTGCCAGCAGTGAAGGGAATGAGCAGTTCTTC
cdr3_length: 13; v_call: TRBV7-6; d_call: NA; clone_size: NA; j_call: TRBJ2-7; cdr3_aa: CASSLEYPYEQYF; cdr3_nt: TGTGCCAGCAGCTTAGAGTACCCCTACGAGCAGTACTTC
cdr3_length: 13; v_call: TRBV18; d_call: NA; clone_size: NA; j_call: TRBJ2-5; cdr3_aa: CASSPRQMETQYF; cdr3_nt: TGTGCCAGCTCCCCCAGACAGATGGAGACCCAGTACTTC
cdr3_length: 19; v_call: TRBV20-1; d_call: NA; clone_size: once; j_call: TRBJ2-6; cdr3_aa: CSASGVQGNRLSGANVLTF; cdr3_nt: TGCAGTGCCAGTGGGGTTCAGGGGAACCGTCTCTCTGGGGCCAACGTCCTGACTTTC
cdr3_length: 13; v_call: TRBV19; d_call: NA; clone_size: NA; j_call: TRBJ2-2; cdr3_aa: CASAEPNTGELFF; cdr3_nt: TGTGCCAGCGCGGAACCGAACACCGGGGAGCTGTTTTTT
cdr3_length: 14; v_call: TRBV14; d_call: NA; clone_size: NA; j_call: TRBJ1-6; cdr3_aa: CASSRRGEVSPLHF; cdr3_nt: TGTGCCAGCAGCCGAAGAGGGGAGGTATCACCCCTCCACTTT
cdr3_length: 12; v_call: TRBV28; d_call: NA; clone_size: NA; j_call: TRBJ1-1; cdr3_aa: CASTDGHTEAFF; cdr3_nt: TGTGCCAGCACCGACGGGCACACTGAAGCTTTCTTT
cdr3_length: 13; v_call: TRBV13; d_call: NA; clone_size: few; j_call: TRBJ1-1; cdr3_aa: CASSLDGATEAFF; cdr3_nt: TGTGCCAGCAGCTTAGACGGGGCCACTGAAGCTTTCTTT
cdr3_length: 16; v_call: TRBV15; d_call: NA; clone_size: NA; j_call: TRBJ2-7; cdr3_aa: CATSRDYRSGLAEQYF; cdr3_nt: TGTGCCACCAGCAGAGATTATCGTTCAGGGTTAGCCGAGCAGTACTTC
cdr3_length: 16; v_call: TRBV6-2/TRBV6-3; d_call: NA; clone_size: NA; j_call: TRBJ2-2; cdr3_aa: CASSYRLAPNTGELFF; cdr3_nt: TGTGCCAGCAGTTACAGACTGGCACCGAACACCGGGGAGCTGTTTTTT
cdr3_length: 13; v_call: TRBV27; d_call: TRBD1; clone_size: once; j_call: TRBJ1-2; cdr3_aa: CASRTGGNYGYTF; cdr3_nt: TGTGCCAGCAGAACAGGGGGCAACTATGGCTACACCTTC
cdr3_length: 15; v_call: TRBV7-2; d_call: NA; clone_size: NA; j_call: TRBJ2-1; cdr3_aa: CASSKDRFGGNEQFF; cdr3_nt: TGTGCCAGCAGCAAGGACAGGTTTGGAGGGAATGAGCAGTTCTTC
cdr3_length: 16; v_call: TRBV5-1; d_call: TRBD1; clone_size: NA; j_call: TRBJ2-1; cdr3_aa: CASSKIDRGVWNEQFF; cdr3_nt: TGCGCCAGCAGCAAGATCGACAGGGGGGTATGGAATGAGCAGTTCTTC
cdr3_length: 14; v_call: TRBV18; d_call: TRBD1; clone_size: NA; j_call: TRBJ1-1; cdr3_aa: CASSPKVGQGEAFF; cdr3_nt: TGTGCCAGCTCACCTAAGGTCGGACAGGGTGAAGCTTTCTTT
cdr3_length: 15; v_call: TRBV20-1; d_call: NA; clone_size: NA; j_call: TRBJ2-3; cdr3_aa: CSASYPGPSTDTQYF; cdr3_nt: TGCAGTGCTAGTTACCCCGGCCCTAGCACAGATACGCAGTATTTT
cdr3_length: 15; v_call: TRBV5-1; d_call: NA; clone_size: NA; j_call: TRBJ1-1; cdr3_aa: CASSLESTMNTEAFF; cdr3_nt: TGCGCCAGCAGCTTGGAGAGTACCATGAACACTGAAGCTTTCTTT
cdr3_length: 13; v_call: TRBV6-5; d_call: NA; clone_size: NA; j_call: TRBJ1-2; cdr3_aa: CASSYPGLYGYTF; cdr3_nt: TGTGCCAGCAGTTACCCGGGGCTCTATGGCTACACCTTC
cdr3_length: 14; v_call: TRBV28; d_call: NA; clone_size: NA; j_call: TRBJ1-4; cdr3_aa: CASSFLLTNEKLFF; cdr3_nt: TGTGCCAGCAGTTTCTTGTTAACTAATGAAAAACTGTTTTTT
cdr3_length: 18; v_call: TRBV6-4; d_call: TRBD2; clone_size: NA; j_call: TRBJ2-6; cdr3_aa: CASSDGAGGPSGANVLTF; cdr3_nt: TGTGCCAGCAGTGACGGAGCGGGGGGGCCCTCTGGGGCCAACGTCCTGACTTTC